The 9 T cell receptor beta chains given below trace back to one sample, sequenced in a study of beta chain features in type 1 diabetes. TCRB transcripts that were expressed got sequenced, as all of the isolated RNA had been reverse transcribed. Profiling relied on immunoSEQ multiplex PCR, and the TCRdb table lists in-frame clones only, not all of them. The sample records some 180,000 clones, 10% to 15% being singletons. Sequencing input: central memory CD4+ T cells from blood. Source of these receptors: a woman aged 18 to 35 in good health.

This chain joins TRBV20-1 and TRBJ2-5, with a weak D call TRBD1 (5 bases). Germline values: CDR1 DFQATT, CDR2 SNEGSKA (reference sequence). With 3 bases removed from V and 7 bases from J, the gap between germline ends came to 6 bases. This CDR3 is 10 amino acids long. The DNA for the CDR3 is TGCAGTGCTAGTAGGGGGACCCAGTACTTC. Amino acids: CSASRGTQYF.

The chain links TRBV7-9 to TRBJ1-5; no clear D gene. Trimming removed 0 bases at V and 5 bases at J, with 5 bases between. The CDR3 covers 13 residues. Germline assignment: CDR1 SEHNR and CDR2 FQNEAQ (reference sequence). The CDR3 sequence is CASSLAFDQPQHF. Here the CDR3 DNA reads TGTGCCAGCAGCTTAGCATTCGATCAGCCCCAGCATTTT.

This clone was observed a handful of times. The genes are TRBV30 and TRBJ1-1; D call uncertain. Trimming pared 5 bases from V and 5 bases from J, leaving 9 bases between. The CDR3 extends over 11 amino acids. The germline V gene has CDR1 GTSNPN and CDR2 SVGIG (reference sequence). In DNA form, the CDR3 reads TGTGCCTGGGCCGGGGTTACTGAAGCTTTCTTT. Protein: CAWAGVTEAFF.

In its sample, this clone was seen a few times. V gene TRBV29-1 combines with J gene TRBJ1-2; 7 nucleotides match TRBD1. The CDR3 runs to 13 residues. In germline, CDR1 is SQVTM, CDR2 ANQGSEA. J gave up 8 bases and V 5 bases, and 11 bases lay outside the gene matches. The CDR3: CSVTDRDSRGYTF. The DNA of the CDR3 is TGCAGCGTTACGGACCGGGACAGCAGAGGCTACACCTTC. Full variable domain (rest looked up from reference TRBV29-1 and TRBJ1-2): SAVISQKPSRDICQRGTSLTIQCQVDSQVTMMFWYRQQPGQSLTLIATANQGSEATYESGFVIDKFPISRPNLTFSTLTVSNMSPEDSSIYLCSVTDRDSRGYTFGSGTRLTVV.

V is TRBV30 and J is TRBJ1-5; a weak D match, TRBD1 (5 bases). The CDR3 contains 16 residues. From germline, CDR1 is GTSNPN and CDR2 SVGIG (reference sequence). V lost 2 bases and J 0 bases, leaving 14 bases between the germline ends. The CDR3 region is CAWSLSGAASNQPQHF. As DNA, the CDR3 is TGTGCCTGGAGTTTGAGTGGGGCCGCTAGCAATCAGCCCCAGCATTTT.

The V gene is TRBV6-5, the J gene TRBJ2-2; maybe TRBD1 (6 bases). The CDR3 totals 14 residues. Trimming cost V 7 bases and J 6 bases, with 15 bases left between them. The germline V gene encodes CDR1 MNHEY and CDR2 SVGAGI. For the CDR3, the DNA is TGTGCCAGCATCGTAAGGACAGAAGCCGGGGAGCTGTTTTTT. It specifies CASIVRTEAGELFF.

V is TRBV7-8 and J is TRBJ1-2; 7 nucleotides line up with TRBD1. This CDR3 contains 15 residues. The ends lost 5 bases at V and 5 bases at J; junction bases unmatched: 11. Germline values: CDR1 SGHVS, CDR2 FQNEAQ. CDR3 sequence reads: CASSPYRDSNYGYTF. DNA of the CDR3: TGTGCCAGCAGCCCGTACCGGGACAGCAATTATGGCTACACCTTC.

V gene TRBV19 combines with J gene TRBJ2-3; the D is unclear. In germline, CDR1 is LNHDA, CDR2 SQIVND (reference sequence). V gave up 11 bases and J gave up 2 bases, with 17 bases separating them. The CDR3 spans 14 residues. CDR3 residues: CAVRPSEYTDTQYF. The CDR3 DNA is TGTGCCGTGAGACCTTCGGAGTACACAGATACGCAGTATTTT.

The V and J genes are TRBV25-1 and TRBJ2-5; D might be TRBD1 (5 bases). Germline V gene sequence: CDR1 MGHDK, CDR2 SYGVNS. V shed 3 bases and J shed 1 base, with 12 bases lying between them. CDR3 length: 15 amino acids. The CDR3 here is CASSDPKTVQETQYF. CDR3 DNA: TGTGCCAGCAGTGACCCTAAGACAGTCCAAGAGACCCAGTACTTC.